The 2 T cell receptor beta chains in this list originate from one sample, sequenced in a study of blood T cells in healthy people across ages. The second PCR ran about 6 to 11 cycles with a sample-barcoded 5' primer and J-beta primers. Each CDR3 protein is one row after TCRdb ran MiXCR on the 5' RACE reads. Here the sample spans roughly 1,500,000 distinct CDR3 sequences, approximately 32% being singletons. The sequenced material came from blood. The receptors here all came from a woman aged 30 to 39 in good health.

The chain employs TRBV13 and TRBJ1-5, with 7 bases fitting TRBD1. With V trimmed by 0 bases and J by 3 bases, 5 bases remained unmatched. The length of the CDR3 is 16 residues. The V gene's germline CDR1 is PRHDT and CDR2 FYEKMQ (reference sequence). The CDR3 reads CASSLGTGFDNQPQHF. DNA of the CDR3: TGTGCCAGCAGCTTAGGGACAGGGTTCGACAATCAGCCCCAGCATTTT.

A remark on this clonotype: Relative to the germline gene, one junction end is altered; a read error may explain this. The rearrangement links TRBV25-1 to TRBJ1-4; 7 bases are shared with TRBD1. This CDR3 region has 13 residues. CDR1 is MGHDK, CDR2 SYGVNS, per germline. The CDR3: CASADRPNEKRFF. The CDR3 bases are TGTGCCAGCGCGGACAGGCCTAATGAAAAACGGTTTTTT.